The present TCR beta chain was sequenced within a study of T cell repertoires in cytomegalovirus infection. Study summary: Public TCR beta signatures marked donors with CMV infection and the matching HLA.

Study findings and constraints: Frequencies of public TCR beta families were cumulated, and this identified carriers of CMV plus the relevant HLA.

Via MiXCR, TCRdb re-called the reads, giving one row per CDR3 protein. Here the sample spans roughly 730,000 distinct CDR3 sequences, around 32% being singletons. This clonotype was picked up many times. Antigen: not known. This CDR3 spans 14 amino acids. The germline CDR1 and CDR2 sequences are SGHTA and FQGNSA. V was trimmed by 5 bases and J by 1 base, leaving 12 bases between them. The source is a human donor in good health (CMV status not recorded). Some clones in this sample may be carry-over from other donors' samples. This sample comprised cultured PBMCs, obtained from culture after CMV antigen stimulation. The J gene is TRBJ2-7, the V gene TRBV7-2; no clear D. Here the CDR3 DNA reads TGTGCCAGCAGCCGTACGACATCTTCCTACGAGCAGTACTTC. This gives the protein CASSRTTSSYEQYF.